This T cell receptor beta chain appears in the sequencing data of a study of blood T cell repertoires in COVID-19. Study as a whole: Among Cohort 3 donors, those recovered had two negative PCRs, clearance, or symptom resolution. The United States, Italy and Spain supplied acute and convalescent COVID-19 samples.

In its sample, this clone was seen once. The study assigned cohorts using participant-reported clinical history. Clones were sequenced by immunoSEQ multiplex PCR, and TCRdb holds only the in-frame ones, with some missing. The data contain roughly 150,000 clones, approximately 79% of them singletons. This clonotype originated in a woman in her sixties or seventies in a cohort exposed to, infected with or recovered from COVID-19 (not recorded which). Sequenced: PBMCs or T cells enriched from blood (not recorded which).

CDR3 in amino acids: CASSLQGSTEAFF. CDR3 in DNA: TGTGCCAGCTCTCTTCAGGGGTCCACTGAAGCTTTCTTT. The chain employs TRBV18 and TRBJ1-1; weak D call: TRBD1 (6 bases). The CDR3 is made up of 13 amino acids. Germline V CDR1 and CDR2: KGHSH, LQKENI. Trimming took 6 bases from V and 4 from J, leaving 12 bases between them.